A single sample is the source of the 32 T cell receptor beta chains below, sequenced in a study of shared clonotypes between healthy human individuals. Measured with immunoSEQ multiplex PCR; TCRdb has only the in-frame clones, and not every one. In the table there are some 790,000 clones, 55% to 80% of which are singletons. The sequenced sample was memory CD4+ T cells sorted from blood. Subset reported: CD45RA-negative fraction. These TCRs come from a woman under 40 in good health.

The chain is built from TRBV19 and TRBJ1-4; a possible D gene is TRBD1 (5 bases). V gave up 4 bases and J gave up 5 bases, with 17 bases separating them. Germline CDR1 and CDR2: LNHDA and SQIVND (reference sequence). The CDR3 length is 16 residues. For the CDR3, the DNA is TGTGCCAGTAGTACACGCGGGACCGCCGGAAATGAAAAACTGTTTTTT. Translation gives CASSTRGTAGNEKLFF.

This chain links TRBV6-6 with TRBJ1-4; 7 nucleotides match TRBD1. The CDR3 extends over 15 amino acids. Germline CDR1 MNHNY, CDR2 SVGAGI (reference sequence). With V trimmed by 6 bases and J by 8 bases, 12 bases remained unmatched. The CDR3 DNA sequence: TGTGCCAGCAGCTCCTCGCCGGGAGGGGGCGAAAAACTGTTTTTT. Protein: CASSSSPGGGEKLFF.

V usage is TRBV7-9 and J usage is TRBJ2-5; the match to TRBD1 covers 9 bases. Germline V lookup: CDR1 SEHNR, CDR2 FQNEAQ (reference sequence). The CDR3 is 14 amino acids. V shed 1 base and J 7 bases; nucleotides not matched to a gene: 4. The CDR3 sequence: CASSLVTGGATQYF. CDR3 DNA sequence: TGTGCCAGCAGCTTAGTCACAGGGGGCGCGACCCAGTACTTC.

This clone appeared a few times. The chain carries TRBV4-2 and TRBJ2-2, with D possibly matching TRBD2 (6 bases). Germline V gene lookup returns CDR1 LGHNA and CDR2 YNFKEQ. The CDR3 has 14 amino acids. Trimming took off 4 bases at V and 7 bases at J, with 13 bases between the two ends. The CDR3 loop reads CASSPGSINGELFF. CDR3 bases: TGTGCCAGCAGCCCCGGGAGTATTAACGGGGAGCTGTTTTTT.

The rearrangement uses TRBV7-2 and TRBJ2-4; D is undetermined. In germline, CDR1 is SGHTA, CDR2 FQGNSA. Trimming cost V 0 bases and J 4 bases, with 4 bases left between them. The CDR3 has 13 amino acids. The CDR3 DNA reads TGTGCCAGCAGCTTAGCAGAAAAAAACATTCAGTACTTC. Translation gives CASSLAEKNIQYF.

This rearrangement joins TRBV5-1 to TRBJ2-3; TRBD1 matches at 7 bases. Germline V gene lookup returns CDR1 SGHRS and CDR2 YFSETQ. The ends lost 0 bases at V and 1 base at J; junction bases unmatched: 2. The CDR3 is 15 amino acids. Here the CDR3 reads CASSLVGTGTDTQYF. The CDR3 coding sequence is TGCGCCAGCAGCTTGGTTGGGACAGGCACAGATACGCAGTATTTT. The complete variable domain, with remaining parts taken from reference TRBV5-1 and TRBJ2-3, reads KAGVTQTPRYLIKTRGQQVTLSCSPISGHRSVSWYQQTPGQGLQFLFEYFSETQRNKGNFPGRFSGRQFSNSRSEMNVSTLELGDSALYLCASSLVGTGTDTQYFGPGTRLTVL.

J is TRBJ2-2 and V is TRBV6-4; 10 bases are a match to TRBD2. The CDR3 covers 16 residues. Germline values: CDR1 MRHNA, CDR2 SNTAGT. V shed 4 bases, J shed 6 bases, and the junction held 8 bases outside the gene matches. DNA for the CDR3: TGTGCCAGCAGTGGGTCAGGGACTAGCGATCCCGGGGAGCTGTTTTTT. Protein: CASSGSGTSDPGELFF.

This rearrangement joins TRBV28 to TRBJ1-3; a possible D gene is TRBD1 (6 bases). This CDR3 contains 19 residues. The germline CDR1 and CDR2 sequences are MDHEN and SYDVKM. V lost 5 bases to trimming and J lost 3 bases, with 26 bases between them. The CDR3 loop reads CASSPCDPLGGQCGNTIYF. CDR3 bases: TGTGCCAGCAGTCCATGCGACCCCTTGGGGGGCCAGTGTGGAAACACCATATATTTT.

The chain recombines TRBV13 with TRBJ2-7; 7 nucleotides match TRBD2. Germline CDR1 is PRHDT and CDR2 is FYEKMQ (reference sequence). The CDR3 extends over 16 amino acids. Trimming took 3 bases from V and 2 from J; bases not matched to a gene: 10. Here the CDR3 DNA reads TGTGCCAGCAGCTTCCAAGGACTAGATGCGGCCTACGAGCAGTACTTC. Translated, it gives CASSFQGLDAAYEQYF. The full variable domain, its missing parts supplied by reference TRBV13 and TRBJ2-7, is AAGVIQSPRHLIKEKRETATLKCYPIPRHDTVYWYQQGPGQDPQFLISFYEKMQSDKGSIPDRFSAQQFSDYHSELNMSSLELGDSALYFCASSFQGLDAAYEQYFGPGTRLTVT.

The J gene is TRBJ2-7, the V gene TRBV4-1; maybe TRBD2 (6 bases). V was shortened by 8 bases and J by 3 bases, with 20 bases between the two germline ends. The CDR3 has 15 residues. Germline V CDR1 and CDR2: MGHRA, YSYEKL. Written as DNA, the CDR3 is TGCGCCAGCTCTCCCGGGCCTCCGGGACTCTACGAGCAGTACTTC. Its translation is CASSPGPPGLYEQYF.

The V and J genes are TRBV13 and TRBJ2-7; TRBD1 is a possible D gene (6 bases). This CDR3 is 14 amino acids long. Trimming removed 5 bases from V and 2 bases from J, with 13 bases in between. Germline CDR1 and CDR2: PRHDT and FYEKMQ (reference sequence). In nucleotides, the CDR3 is TGTGCCAGCAGCCGATTGGACAGTACCTACGAGCAGTACTTC. It is translated as CASSRLDSTYEQYF.

This sequence joins TRBV2 and TRBJ1-1, with D unclear. CDR1 and CDR2 (germline): SNHLY, FYNNEI. The germline V and J ends were trimmed by 2 bases and 0 bases, with 4 bases remaining between them. This CDR3 contains 13 residues. As DNA, the CDR3 is TGTGCCAGCAGTGAAATGTTGAACACTGAAGCTTTCTTT. Translated, it gives CASSEMLNTEAFF. The whole variable domain, remainder taken from reference TRBV2 and TRBJ1-1, is EPEVTQTPSHQVTQMGQEVILRCVPISNHLYFYWYRQILGQKVEFLVSFYNNEISEKSEIFDDQFSVERPDGSNFTLKIRSTKLEDSAMYFCASSEMLNTEAFFGQGTRLTVV.

This chain connects TRBV5-1 to TRBJ1-3; D not certain. Trimming removed 6 bases from V and 0 bases from J, with 13 bases in between. The CDR3 spans 15 residues. CDR1 and CDR2 from the germline V gene are SGHRS and YFSETQ. CDR3 amino acids: CASKGGITSGNTIYF. The CDR3 DNA reads as TGCGCCAGCAAGGGCGGGATAACCTCTGGAAACACCATATATTTT.

V usage is TRBV5-4 and J usage is TRBJ2-5; 9 nucleotides agree with TRBD1. The trim removed 4 bases at V and 0 bases at J, leaving 7 bases unmatched. The CDR3 contains 16 residues. Looked up from germline, CDR1 is SGHNT and CDR2 is YYREEE (reference sequence). The CDR3 is CASSLGTGRYQETQYF. The DNA for the CDR3 is TGTGCCAGCAGCCTAGGGACAGGGAGATACCAAGAGACCCAGTACTTC.

The chain carries TRBV16 and TRBJ2-7, with D maybe TRBD1 (6 bases). The V end was cut by 1 base, the J end by 3 bases, with 19 bases between. This CDR3 comprises 17 residues. Germline-derived CDR1 and CDR2 are KGHSY and FQNENV. CDR3 loop: CASSQWLTFGQNYEQYF. The CDR3 DNA reads as TGTGCCAGCAGCCAATGGCTAACGTTCGGACAGAACTACGAGCAGTACTTC.

The sample holds a few counts of this clone. The genes are TRBV7-9 and TRBJ1-5, with 8 bases lining up with TRBD1. Germline V gives CDR1 SEHNR, CDR2 FQNEAQ (reference sequence). With V trimmed by 4 bases and J by 0 bases, 2 bases remained unmatched. This CDR3 comprises 15 residues. The CDR3 DNA reads TGTGCCAGCAGCTACGGACAGGGTAGCAATCAGCCCCAGCATTTT. Translation gives CASSYGQGSNQPQHF.

This clone was seen just once. The genes are TRBV7-2 and TRBJ2-1, with D unresolved. Germline lookup yields CDR1 SGHTA and CDR2 FQGNSA. This CDR3 has 13 residues. With 2 bases removed from V and 6 bases from J, the gap between germline ends came to 8 bases. Here the CDR3 reads CASSLTPINEQFF. CDR3 DNA: TGTGCCAGCAGCTTAACGCCCATCAATGAGCAGTTCTTC.

This clone occurred many times. J is TRBJ2-3 and V is TRBV15, with 10 bases identical to TRBD2. Germline CDR1 LNHNV, CDR2 YYDKDF (reference sequence). This CDR3 spans 16 amino acids. V shed 1 base, J shed 1 base, and the junction held 2 bases outside the gene matches. CDR3 DNA: TGTGCCACCAGCAGAGGCGGGACTAGCGGCACAGATACGCAGTATTTT. Translation gives CATSRGGTSGTDTQYF.

This chain joins TRBV5-4 and TRBJ2-6, with no clear D. This CDR3 comprises 15 residues. CDR1 and CDR2 (germline): SGHNT, YYREEE (reference sequence). The germline V and J ends were trimmed by 0 bases and 1 base, with 5 bases remaining between them. For the CDR3, the DNA is TGTGCCAGCAGCTTGGAGAGTTCTGGGGCCAACGTCCTGACTTTC. Translation: CASSLESSGANVLTF.

This clone has only a few counts. For the CDR3, the DNA is TGCAGTGCACCCGGGCTAGATACGCAGTATTTT. This translates into CSAPGLDTQYF. This chain connects TRBV20-1 to TRBJ2-3, with unresolved D. CDR3 length equals 11 residues. Germline CDR1 and CDR2: DFQATT and SNEGSKA (reference sequence). The germline V and J ends were trimmed by 6 bases and 5 bases, with 9 bases remaining between them.

CDR3 coding DNA: TGTGCCAGCTGCAGGTCCTCCTACGAGCAGTACTTC. Encoded protein: CASCRSSYEQYF. The chain recombines TRBV6-1 with TRBJ2-7; D remains ambiguous. The germline gives CDR1 MNHNS, CDR2 SASEGT. V gave up 8 bases and J gave up 0 bases, with 8 bases separating them. The CDR3 runs to 12 residues.

This chain joins TRBV9 and TRBJ1-1, with a possible D match to TRBD1 (6 bases). V gave up 4 bases and J gave up 7 bases, with 14 bases separating them. Germline assignment: CDR1 SGDLS and CDR2 YYNGEE. CDR3 length: 13 residues. The CDR3 sequence: CASSPAGVGEAFF. DNA of the CDR3: TGTGCCAGCAGCCCAGCAGGGGTTGGTGAAGCTTTCTTT.

The V and J genes are TRBV9 and TRBJ2-7; maybe TRBD2 (6 bases). Trimming pared 5 bases from V and 1 base from J, leaving 19 bases between. The CDR3 length is 16 residues. Germline CDR1 is SGDLS and CDR2 is YYNGEE. The CDR3 DNA reads TGTGCCAGCAGTCTCGCGGCGGGGTCCCCGTCCTACGAGCAGTACTTC. Residues: CASSLAAGSPSYEQYF. The full variable domain, rest sourced from reference TRBV9 and TRBJ2-7, is DSGVTQTPKHLITATGQRVTLRCSPRSGDLSVYWYQQSLDQGLQFLIQYYNGEERAKGNILERFSAQQFPDLHSELNLSSLELGDSALYFCASSLAAGSPSYEQYFGPGTRLTVT.

The V and J genes are TRBV9 and TRBJ2-7; weak D call: TRBD2 (6 bases). There are 14 residues in the CDR3. V was shortened by 2 bases and J by 3 bases, with 12 bases between the two germline ends. Germline V gene data show CDR1 as SGDLS and CDR2 as YYNGEE. The CDR3 reads CASSVGGANYEQYF. Written as DNA, the CDR3 is TGTGCCAGCAGCGTCGGAGGGGCGAACTACGAGCAGTACTTC.

This sequence joins TRBV6-1 and TRBJ2-7; 9 positions match TRBD1. The junction had 6 bases not matched to a gene; V was cut back by 6 bases and J by 0 bases. The CDR3 is made up of 15 amino acids. Germline values: CDR1 MNHNS, CDR2 SASEGT. CDR3 loop: CASSRTGDSSYEQYF. The CDR3, as DNA: TGTGCCAGCAGCCGGACAGGGGACTCCTCCTACGAGCAGTACTTC.

The gene calls are TRBV7-2 and TRBJ2-7; TRBD1 matches 8 bases. The ends lost 3 bases at V and 4 bases at J; junction bases unmatched: 5. This CDR3 has 14 residues. Germline V CDR1 and CDR2: SGHTA, FQGNSA. CDR3 sequence (DNA): TGTGCCAGCAGCTTGACAGGGGTAGGGTACGAGCAGTACTTC. It codes for CASSLTGVGYEQYF.

The chain couples TRBV6-1 to TRBJ2-3; possibly TRBD2 for D (5 bases). Trimming removed 8 bases from V and 6 bases from J, with 12 bases in between. Germline CDR1 reads MNHNS; CDR2 reads SASEGT. This CDR3 has 12 residues. The CDR3 is CASRSSGDTQYF. For the CDR3, the DNA is TGTGCCAGCCGGTCCTCGGGGGATACGCAGTATTTT.

This sequence joins TRBV5-1 and TRBJ2-6; D is perhaps TRBD1 (5 bases). The V and J ends lost 0 bases and 0 bases respectively, with 7 bases between them. Germline V gene sequence: CDR1 SGHRS, CDR2 YFSETQ. The CDR3 is 16 residues long. Here the CDR3 reads CASSLGRDSGANVLTF. CDR3 DNA: TGCGCCAGCAGCTTGGGCAGGGACTCTGGGGCCAACGTCCTGACTTTC.

This clone was detected a few times. The chain joins TRBV5-4 to TRBJ1-1; unclear D gene. The CDR3 spans 14 residues. Per germline, CDR1 SGHNT and CDR2 YYREEE (reference sequence). V lost 0 bases and J 1 base, leaving 7 bases between the germline ends. CDR3: CASSLDGRNTEAFF. For the CDR3, the DNA is TGTGCCAGCAGCTTGGACGGGAGGAACACTGAAGCTTTCTTT.

The V call is TRBV25-1, the J call TRBJ2-1, with D maybe TRBD2 (6 bases). This CDR3 spans 14 amino acids. V lost 1 base and J lost 5, with 9 bases in between. The germline V gene encodes CDR1 MGHDK and CDR2 SYGVNS. CDR3: CASSEWGVDNEQFF. The CDR3, as DNA: TGTGCCAGCAGTGAATGGGGGGTCGACAATGAGCAGTTCTTC.

The rearrangement uses TRBV4-1 and TRBJ2-1; TRBD1 might be the D (5 bases). This CDR3 has 17 amino acids. Germline assignment: CDR1 MGHRA and CDR2 YSYEKL. V was shortened by 0 bases and J by 4 bases, with 16 bases between the two germline ends. The DNA of the CDR3 is TGCGCCAGCAGCCAAGAACCCCCAGGGAACGGGTACAATGAGCAGTTCTTC. Translated, it gives CASSQEPPGNGYNEQFF.

The V gene is TRBV27, the J gene TRBJ2-5; TRBD1 matches at 7 bases. CDR3 length equals 15 residues. After removal of 4 bases from V and 0 bases from J, the junction contained 5 bases not matched to a gene. Germline V CDR1 and CDR2: MNHEY, SMNVEV (reference sequence). The DNA for the CDR3 is TGTGCCAGCAGTTCCTACAGGGGATACCAAGAGACCCAGTACTTC. This sequence encodes CASSSYRGYQETQYF.